A selection of T cell receptor beta chains follows, all from one sample in a study of Graves' ophthalmopathy and Graves' hyperthyroidism. A single record per CDR3 protein comes from TCRdb applying MiXCR to the multiplex PCR reads. The table records around 400,000 distinct CDR3 sequences, under 25% of them present only once. Sequenced input: peripheral blood. Receptors originate from a woman younger than 35 with stable Graves' hyperthyroidism. The CDR3 runs from the conserved cysteine through the conserved F or W. D genes are given only for firm matches. Only some rows state a clone size, as once, few, many or a class for expanded clones.

TRBD2	TRBV27	TRBJ2-4	many	CASRPYGRAKNIQYF	TGTGCCAGCAGACCCTACGGGAGGGCCAAAAACATTCAGTACTTC
.	TRBV7-2	TRBJ2-7	many	CASSTREYEQYF	TGTGCCAGCAGCACCAGGGAGTACGAGCAGTACTTC
.	TRBV5-1	TRBJ1-1	many	CASSLVAATGRAFF	TGCGCCAGCAGCTTGGTGGCAGCCACGGGGCGAGCTTTCTTT
.	TRBV11-2	TRBJ2-7	.	CASSFSPSPNYEQYF	TGTGCCAGCAGCTTTTCTCCCTCCCCCAACTACGAGCAGTACTTC
.	TRBV30	TRBJ1-3	many	CACTPGGSGNTIYF	TGTGCCTGCACCCCTGGGGGCTCTGGAAACACCATATATTTT
.	TRBV25-1	TRBJ2-5	many	CASSEPRTERETQYF	TGTGCCAGCAGTGAGCCTCGGACAGAGAGGGAGACCCAGTACTTC
.	TRBV6-5	TRBJ2-3	few	CASSYSKGSPGTDTQYF	TGTGCCAGCAGTTACTCGAAAGGTTCCCCGGGCACAGATACGCAGTATTTT
.	TRBV19	TRBJ1-2	many	CASSTRDNLNYGYTF	TGTGCCAGTAGTACTCGGGACAATCTTAACTATGGCTACACCTTC
.	TRBV7-9	TRBJ2-7	.	CASSPSGQFYEQYF	TGTGCCAGCAGCCCAAGCGGGCAGTTCTACGAGCAGTACTTC
.	TRBV12-5	TRBJ1-5	few	CASVRGDIVKAQHF	TGTGCTAGTGTCCGGGGAGACATCGTCAAGGCCCAGCATTTT
.	TRBV12-3/TRBV12-4	TRBJ1-5	many	CASSFTGESNQPQHF	TGTGCCAGCAGTTTCACGGGTGAGAGCAATCAGCCCCAGCATTTT
TRBD1	TRBV20-1	TRBJ2-4	.	CSAVQQGAQQFIKYF	TGCAGTGCCGTCCAACAGGGGGCCCAACAATTCATTAAGTACTTC
TRBD2	TRBV7-2	TRBJ2-7	many	CASSLARLAVVPYF	TGTGCCAGCAGCTTAGCGAGGCTAGCGGTGGTGCCGTACTTC
.	TRBV13	TRBJ2-5	many	CATVDTRGETQYF	TGTGCCACCGTAGACACCCGTGGGGAGACCCAGTACTTC
TRBD2	TRBV27	TRBJ2-5	many	CASSLTLAGPQETQYF	TGTGCCAGCAGTCTAACCTTAGCGGGCCCACAGGAGACCCAGTACTTC
.	TRBV6-1	TRBJ2-2	few	CASMRYGTGELFF	TGTGCCAGCATGCGTTATGGCACCGGGGAGCTGTTTTTT
.	TRBV9	TRBJ1-2	few	CASSLAGTPIYGYTF	TGTGCCAGCAGCCTCGCCGGGACACCGATCTATGGCTACACCTTC